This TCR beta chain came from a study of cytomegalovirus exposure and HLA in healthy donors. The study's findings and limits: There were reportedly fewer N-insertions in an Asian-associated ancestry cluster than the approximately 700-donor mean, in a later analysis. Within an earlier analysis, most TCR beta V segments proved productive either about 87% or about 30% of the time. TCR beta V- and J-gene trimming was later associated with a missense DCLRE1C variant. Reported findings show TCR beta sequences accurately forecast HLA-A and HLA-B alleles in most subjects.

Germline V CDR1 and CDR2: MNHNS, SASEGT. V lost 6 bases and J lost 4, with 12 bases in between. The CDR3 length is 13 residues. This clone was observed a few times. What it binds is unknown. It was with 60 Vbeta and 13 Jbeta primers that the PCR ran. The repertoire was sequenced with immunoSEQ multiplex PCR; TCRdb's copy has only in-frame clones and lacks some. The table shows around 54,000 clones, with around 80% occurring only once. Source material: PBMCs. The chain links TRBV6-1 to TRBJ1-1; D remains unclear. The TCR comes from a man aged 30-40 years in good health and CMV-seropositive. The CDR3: CASRPGSGTEAFF. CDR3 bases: TGTGCCAGCAGGCCCGGGTCCGGCACTGAAGCTTTCTTT.